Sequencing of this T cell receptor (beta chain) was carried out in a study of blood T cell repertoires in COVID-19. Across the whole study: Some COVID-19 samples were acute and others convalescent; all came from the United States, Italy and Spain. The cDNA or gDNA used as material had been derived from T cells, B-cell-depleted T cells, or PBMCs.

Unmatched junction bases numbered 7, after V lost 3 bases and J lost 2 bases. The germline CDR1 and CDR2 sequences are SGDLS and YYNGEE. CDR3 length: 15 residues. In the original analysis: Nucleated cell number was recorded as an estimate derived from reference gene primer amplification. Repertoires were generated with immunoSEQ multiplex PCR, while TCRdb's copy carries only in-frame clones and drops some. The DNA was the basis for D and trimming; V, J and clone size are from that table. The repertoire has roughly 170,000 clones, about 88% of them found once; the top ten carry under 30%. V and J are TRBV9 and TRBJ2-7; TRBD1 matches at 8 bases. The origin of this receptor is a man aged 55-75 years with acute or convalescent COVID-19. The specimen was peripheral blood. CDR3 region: CASSGGTGSTYEQYF. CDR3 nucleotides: TGTGCCAGCAGCGGGGGGACAGGCAGTACCTACGAGCAGTACTTC.